The 17 T cell receptor beta chains below come from one sample, sequenced in a study of blood T cell repertoires in COVID-19 (dated by TCRdb to the early 2020s). The library came from the immunoSEQ multiplex PCR assay. Sourced from immuneACCESS, this table was stored by TCRdb with only in-frame sequences that have V and J called. A share of the clones is absent; for the studies checked, an unresolved V gene accounts for under half, and the remainder has no known explanation. The sample data list approximately 100,000 clones, and approximately 80% of these were observed just once. The top ten hold around 14% of the sample. The sequenced sample was peripheral blood. Receptors originate from a woman in her fifties or sixties with acute or convalescent COVID-19.

This clone was counted once. The chain has TRBV2 and TRBJ1-2; the D gene is possibly TRBD1 (6 bases). Germline CDR1 and CDR2: SNHLY and FYNNEI. This CDR3 spans 15 amino acids. Trimming stripped 4 bases from V and 0 bases from J, with 12 bases between. This CDR3 reads CASSVQGIANYGYTF. DNA for the CDR3: TGTGCCAGCAGTGTACAGGGAATCGCTAACTATGGCTACACCTTC.

CDR3 residues: CASSEDSYNSPLHF. The CDR3 DNA reads TGTGCCAGCAGTGAAGACAGTTATAATTCACCCCTCCACTTT. The rearrangement links TRBV2 to TRBJ1-6; no definite D call. The V and J ends lost 1 base and 4 bases respectively, with 5 bases between them. This CDR3 region has 14 residues. The germline CDR1 and CDR2 sequences are SNHLY and FYNNEI.

The chain links TRBV3-1 (or the pseudogene TRBV3-2) to TRBJ2-1, with D hard to call. Deletions cut 0 bases from V and 4 bases from J, with 16 bases between. Germline V gene lookup returns CDR1 LGHDT and CDR2 YNNKEL (reference sequence). The CDR3 spans 17 residues. Here the CDR3 DNA reads TGTGCCAGCAGCCAAGATCTACTCCGATCTCTGTACAATGAGCAGTTCTTC. As protein: CASSQDLLRSLYNEQFF.

The rearrangement joins TRBV11-3 to TRBJ2-7; TRBD1 agrees at 7 bases. The germline CDR1 and CDR2 sequences are SGHNT and YENEEA. J was trimmed by 0 bases and V by 0 bases; bases with no gene match: 17. The CDR3 consists of 20 residues. The CDR3 loop reads CASSLDGPGQYLASSYEQYF. The CDR3, as DNA: TGTGCCAGCAGCTTAGACGGGCCGGGACAGTACTTAGCGAGCTCCTACGAGCAGTACTTC.

The count of this clone is one. V is TRBV28 and J is TRBJ1-3; 8 nucleotides match TRBD1. V trimming: 6 bases; J trimming: 4 bases; junction bases outside the gene matches: 8. CDR1 and CDR2 (germline): MDHEN, SYDVKM. The CDR3 covers 15 residues. DNA for the CDR3: TGTGCCAGCAGAGAATCGACAGGGGTAGGAAACACCATATATTTT. This gives the protein CASRESTGVGNTIYF.

This chain links TRBV12-5 with TRBJ1-1; a weak D match, TRBD1 (5 bases). The germline gives CDR1 LGHNT, CDR2 FRNRAP. Trimming took 6 bases from V and 5 from J, leaving 19 bases between them. This CDR3 is built from 15 residues. This CDR3 reads CASGPPRGGKTEAFF. The DNA for the CDR3 is TGTGCTAGTGGCCCACCCCGGGGGGGAAAGACTGAAGCTTTCTTT. Using reference TRBV12-5 and TRBJ1-1 for the parts outside the CDR3, the full variable domain is DARVTQTPRHKVTEMGQEVTMRCQPILGHNTVFWYRQTMMQGLELLAYFRNRAPLDDSGMPKDRFSAEMPDATLATLKIQPSEPRDSAVYFCASGPPRGGKTEAFFGQGTRLTVV.

The V gene is TRBV5-1, the J gene TRBJ2-5; 8 bases fit TRBD1. CDR1 is SGHRS and CDR2 is YFSETQ in the germline V gene. Trimming cost V 4 bases and J 5 bases; bases outside gene matches: 10. This CDR3 has 15 amino acids. CDR3 DNA sequence: TGCGCCAGCAGCACCGGGACAGGCTCCGGGGAGACCCAGTACTTC. It translates to CASSTGTGSGETQYF.

CDR3 nucleotide sequence: TGTGCCAGCAGCTTACTGTGGACAGGGAATGATTGGGCCTACGAGCAGTACTTC. Amino acid sequence: CASSLLWTGNDWAYEQYF. The rearrangement links TRBV11-2 to TRBJ2-7; 8 positions agree with TRBD1. CDR3 length: 18 residues. The V segment lost 2 bases and the J segment 2 bases; nucleotides outside the gene matches: 14. The germline gives CDR1 SGHAT, CDR2 FQNNGV.

This clone was counted once. The rearrangement uses TRBV7-9 and TRBJ2-2; 16 bases fit TRBD2. V dropped 6 bases and J dropped 3; count of bases not matched to a gene: 10. Germline V gene data show CDR1 as SEHNR and CDR2 as FQNEAQ (reference sequence). The CDR3 contains 19 residues. The CDR3 region is CASRSTGTSGRVYTGELFF. For the CDR3, the DNA is TGTGCCAGCAGATCGACCGGGACTAGCGGGAGGGTGTACACCGGGGAGCTGTTTTTT. The full variable domain, rest sourced from reference TRBV7-9 and TRBJ2-2, is DTGVSQNPRHKITKRGQNVTFRCDPISEHNRLYWYRQTLGQGPEFLTYFQNEAQLEKSRLLSDRFSAERPKGSFSTLEIQRTEQGDSAMYLCASRSTGTSGRVYTGELFFGEGSRLTVL.

The rearrangement joins TRBV2 to TRBJ2-3; the match to TRBD2 covers 9 bases. CDR1 is SNHLY, CDR2 FYNNEI, per germline. This CDR3 is 13 amino acids long. V was clipped by 10 bases and J by 5 bases; unmatched bases: 7. The CDR3 loop is CATSSGTVDTQYF. Written as DNA, the CDR3 is TGTGCCACTTCTAGCGGGACGGTAGATACGCAGTATTTT.

This clone appeared a few times. The V and J genes are TRBV27 and TRBJ1-2; D is unclear. V was shortened by 8 bases and J by 2 bases, with 18 bases between the two germline ends. The CDR3 covers 15 residues. Germline V gene lookup returns CDR1 MNHEY and CDR2 SMNVEV (reference sequence). The CDR3 protein is CASADDSSRNYGYTF. The CDR3 coding sequence is TGTGCCAGCGCCGACGATAGCTCGAGAAACTATGGCTACACCTTC.

The V call is TRBV5-1, the J call TRBJ1-3; D ambiguous. Per germline, CDR1 SGHRS and CDR2 YFSETQ. This CDR3 has 16 amino acids. Trimming left V 0 bases short and J 3 bases short, with 13 bases between. The CDR3 region has the DNA TGCGCCAGCAGCTTGGGAGGGATTTCGTATGGAAACACCATATATTTT. Translating gives CASSLGGISYGNTIYF.

This sequence joins TRBV5-1 and TRBJ2-3; 7 bases match TRBD1. Germline V gene lookup returns CDR1 SGHRS and CDR2 YFSETQ. The CDR3 loop spans 15 amino acids. Trimming removed 4 bases from V and 0 bases from J; junction bases left unmatched: 5. The CDR3 spells CASSGGTASTDTQYF. CDR3 DNA: TGCGCCAGCAGCGGTGGGACAGCCAGCACAGATACGCAGTATTTT.

The genes are TRBV7-3 and TRBJ1-2; 9 positions match TRBD1. CDR1 SGHTA and CDR2 FQGTGA come from the germline V gene. The CDR3 length is 15 residues. With V trimmed by 5 bases and J by 1 base, 5 bases remained unmatched. The CDR3: CASSQQGALNYGYTF. CDR3 nucleotide sequence: TGTGCCAGCAGCCAACAGGGGGCCCTTAACTATGGCTACACCTTC.

The rearrangement uses TRBV19 and TRBJ2-3; D is possibly TRBD2 (5 bases). CDR3 size: 15 residues. V lost 1 base and J lost 0, with 8 bases in between. Germline lookup yields CDR1 LNHDA and CDR2 SQIVND (reference sequence). The CDR3 sequence is CASSIGTGSTDTQYF. In DNA, the CDR3 is TGTGCCAGTAGTATAGGTACGGGAAGCACAGATACGCAGTATTTT.

The genes are TRBV19 and TRBJ2-5; perhaps TRBD2 as D (6 bases). The CDR3 has 16 amino acids. The germline V gene encodes CDR1 LNHDA and CDR2 SQIVND (reference sequence). Trimming cost V 4 bases and J 3 bases, with 18 bases left between them. The CDR3 bases are TGTGCCAGTAGTACTGCCCCAGGAGGAGGGGAAGAGACCCAGTACTTC. Protein sequence: CASSTAPGGGEETQYF.

V and J are TRBV5-5 and TRBJ1-2, with D tentatively TRBD1 (6 bases). The germline V and J ends were trimmed by 0 bases and 8 bases, with 14 bases remaining between them. The CDR3 runs 14 residues. CDR1 and CDR2 from the germline V gene are SGHKS and YYEKEE (reference sequence). The CDR3 sequence is CASSLAQGSGGYTF. The CDR3 region has the DNA TGTGCCAGCAGCTTGGCACAGGGCTCGGGCGGCTACACCTTC.